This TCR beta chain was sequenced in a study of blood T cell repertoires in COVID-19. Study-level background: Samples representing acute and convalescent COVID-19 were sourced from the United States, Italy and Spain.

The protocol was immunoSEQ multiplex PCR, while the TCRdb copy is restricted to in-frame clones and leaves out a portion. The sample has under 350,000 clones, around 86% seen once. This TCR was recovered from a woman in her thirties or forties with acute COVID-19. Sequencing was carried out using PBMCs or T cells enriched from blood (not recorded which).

As DNA, the CDR3 is TGCGCCAGCAGCCAGGCGGACGGTGCTGGAGGGGAGCAGTACTTC. Translating gives CASSQADGAGGEQYF. The chain carries TRBV4-1 and TRBJ2-7; possibly TRBD2 for D (6 bases). V shed 3 bases and J shed 7 bases, with 19 bases lying between them. The CDR3 covers 15 residues. Looked up from germline, CDR1 is MGHRA and CDR2 is YSYEKL.